The 7 T cell receptor beta chains presented below share a single source sample, sequenced in a study of T-cell reconstitution after alpha-beta-depleted transplantation in children. Using unique molecular identifiers, the investigators prepared the TCRbeta library. TCRdb re-derived calls from the PCR reads in MiXCR, one entry per CDR3 protein. The sample holds 550,000 to 800,000 distinct CDR3 sequences, less than 15% seen once. Sample: PBMCs, taken before TCRalphabeta/CD19-depleted stem cell transplant. All receptors come from a girl aged 2 to 9 with congenital amegakaryocytic thrombocytopenia, due to receive a stem cell transplant.

This clonotype was seen many times. The genes are TRBV20-1 and TRBJ2-5; D might be TRBD1 or TRBD2, each matching 5 bases. V was pared by 3 bases and J by 0 bases, with 11 bases between. The CDR3 has 14 amino acids. CDR1 and CDR2 from the germline V gene are DFQATT and SNEGSKA (reference sequence). The CDR3 DNA reads TGCAGTGCTAGGACGGGACGCAACCAAGAGACCCAGTACTTC. Amino acids: CSARTGRNQETQYF.

This clonotype was seen once. This sequence joins TRBV29-1 and TRBJ2-4; D gene unclear. Between the trimmed V and J ends, which lost 7 bases and 7 bases, there was a span of 17 bases. Germline V CDR1 and CDR2: SQVTM, ANQGSEA. This CDR3 contains 13 residues. The CDR3 DNA reads as TGCAGCGCCTTCGGCGAAGGGATCAACATTCAGTACTTC. Translating it yields CSAFGEGINIQYF.

This clonotype was observed at least ten times. The chain uses TRBV10-3 and TRBJ1-3; D might be TRBD1 (5 bases). The CDR3 is made up of 15 amino acids. The germline V gene encodes CDR1 ENHRY and CDR2 SYGVKD. V gave up 5 bases and J gave up 0 bases, with 11 bases separating them. Here the CDR3 DNA reads TGTGCCATCAGTCGGGACGGTAGCTCTGGAAACACCATATATTTT. Protein sequence: CAISRDGSSGNTIYF.

In this sample, this clonotype turned up a few times. CDR3 bases: TGTGCCAGCAGCTTTCGGGAGCCACAGTACTTC. This encodes CASSFREPQYF. This chain connects TRBV28 to TRBJ2-7, with D tentatively TRBD2 (6 bases). The CDR3 sequence is 11 residues long. Per the germline V gene, CDR1 is MDHEN and CDR2 is SYDVKM. The V and J ends lost 6 bases and 10 bases respectively, with 13 bases between them.

In this sample, this clonotype turned up a few times. This rearrangement joins TRBV5-1 to TRBJ2-1; tentative D call: TRBD2 (6 bases). The germline gives CDR1 SGHRS, CDR2 YFSETQ. This CDR3 has 15 amino acids. V was shortened by 4 bases and J by 0 bases, with 11 bases between the two germline ends. The CDR3 is CASSRASDSYNEQFF. The CDR3, as DNA: TGCGCCAGCAGCCGCGCTAGCGACTCCTACAATGAGCAGTTCTTC. The complete variable domain, with remaining parts taken from reference TRBV5-1 and TRBJ2-1, reads KAGVTQTPRYLIKTRGQQVTLSCSPISGHRSVSWYQQTPGQGLQFLFEYFSETQRNKGNFPGRFSGRQFSNSRSEMNVSTLELGDSALYLCASSRASDSYNEQFFGPGTRLTVL.

The sample holds many counts of this clonotype. The J gene is TRBJ1-2, the V gene TRBV5-1; TRBD1 agrees at 7 bases. The CDR3 extends over 15 amino acids. Trimming removed 4 bases from V and 1 base from J; junction bases left unmatched: 7. Per the germline V gene, CDR1 is SGHRS and CDR2 is YFSETQ. In DNA form, the CDR3 reads TGCGCCAGCAGCCTCCGGACAGGACTTAACTATGGCTACACCTTC. Residues: CASSLRTGLNYGYTF.

Concerning this clonotype itself: This could be a read error, since a much larger clone is one nucleotide away. In nucleotides, the CDR3 is TGTGCCAGCAACCCAGCCGGGACTAGCTCTCATGAGCAGTTCTTC. The encoded protein is CASNPAGTSSHEQFF. The V gene is TRBV7-6, the J gene TRBJ2-1; TRBD2 matches 9 bases. The germline CDR1 and CDR2 sequences are SGHVS and FNYEAQ. The V and J ends lost 7 bases and 8 bases, in that order; junction bases with no gene match: 12. The CDR3 has 15 residues.